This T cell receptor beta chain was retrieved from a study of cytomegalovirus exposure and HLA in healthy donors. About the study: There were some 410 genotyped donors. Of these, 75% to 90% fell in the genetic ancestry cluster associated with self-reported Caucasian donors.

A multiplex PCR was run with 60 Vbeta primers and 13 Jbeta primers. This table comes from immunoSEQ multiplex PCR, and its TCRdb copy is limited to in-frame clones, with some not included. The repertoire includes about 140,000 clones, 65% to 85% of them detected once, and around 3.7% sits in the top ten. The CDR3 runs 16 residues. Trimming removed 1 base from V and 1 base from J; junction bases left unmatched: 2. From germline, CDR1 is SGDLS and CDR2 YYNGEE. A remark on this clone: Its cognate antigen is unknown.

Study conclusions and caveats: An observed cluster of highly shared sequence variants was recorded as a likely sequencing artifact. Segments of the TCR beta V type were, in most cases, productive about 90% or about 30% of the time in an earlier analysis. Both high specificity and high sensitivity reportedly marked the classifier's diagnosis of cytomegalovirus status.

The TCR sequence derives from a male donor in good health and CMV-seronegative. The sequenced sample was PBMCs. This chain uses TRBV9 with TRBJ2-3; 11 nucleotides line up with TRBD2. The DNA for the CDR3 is TGTGCCAGCAGCGTAAAACTAGCGGGGGGCACAGATACGCAGTATTTT. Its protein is CASSVKLAGGTDTQYF.